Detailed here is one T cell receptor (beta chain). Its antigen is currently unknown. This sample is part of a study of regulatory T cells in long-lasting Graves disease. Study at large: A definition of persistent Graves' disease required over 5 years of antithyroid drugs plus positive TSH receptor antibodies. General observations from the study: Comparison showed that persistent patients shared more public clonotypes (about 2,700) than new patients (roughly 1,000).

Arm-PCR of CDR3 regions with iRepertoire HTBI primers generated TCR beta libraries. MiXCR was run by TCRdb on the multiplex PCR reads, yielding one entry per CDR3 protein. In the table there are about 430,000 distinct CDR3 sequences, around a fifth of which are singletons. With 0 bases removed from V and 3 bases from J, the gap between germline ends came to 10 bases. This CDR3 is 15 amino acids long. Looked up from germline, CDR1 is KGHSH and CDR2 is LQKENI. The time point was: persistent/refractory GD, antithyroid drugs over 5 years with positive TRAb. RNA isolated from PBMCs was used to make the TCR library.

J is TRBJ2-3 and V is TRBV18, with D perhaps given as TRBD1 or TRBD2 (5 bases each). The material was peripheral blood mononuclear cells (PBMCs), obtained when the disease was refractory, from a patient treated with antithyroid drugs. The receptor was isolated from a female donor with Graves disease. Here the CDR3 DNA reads TGTGCCAGCTCACCACCAAGCAGGGAGACAGATACGCAGTATTTT. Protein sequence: CASSPPSRETDTQYF.